The 26 T cell receptor beta chains presented below share a single source sample, sequenced in a study of T cell responses to AZD1222 COVID-19 vaccine. Produced via immunoSEQ multiplex PCR; TCRdb's table is partial and in-frame only. The sample holds over 75,000 clones, 80% to 90% seen once. The sequencing here drew on peripheral blood, taken 28 days after the second AZD1222 dose. The receptors were gathered from an adult who received the AZD1222 COVID-19 vaccine.

This clone was observed a few times. The V call is TRBV28, the J call TRBJ2-7, with TRBD1 matching 8 bases. CDR1 is MDHEN, CDR2 SYDVKM, per germline. The V segment lost 3 bases and the J segment 2 bases; nucleotides outside the gene matches: 3. The CDR3 totals 14 residues. In DNA form, the CDR3 reads TGTGCCAGCAGTTTCCCAGGGGGCCCCTACGAGCAGTACTTC. This translates into CASSFPGGPYEQYF. Variable domain in full (rest from reference TRBV28 and TRBJ2-7): DVKVTQSSRYLVKRTGEKVFLECVQDMDHENMFWYRQDPGLGLRLIYFSYDVKMKEKGDIPEGYSVSREKKERFSLILESASTNQTSMYLCASSFPGGPYEQYFGPGTRLTVT.

This chain joins TRBV4-1 and TRBJ1-5, with a tentative D call TRBD1 (6 bases). The CDR3 is 14 residues long. The V gene lost 5 bases and the J gene lost 7 bases, with 15 bases spanning the gap. Germline CDR1 MGHRA, CDR2 YSYEKL. The CDR3 is CASSVWGANQPQHF. The CDR3, as DNA: TGCGCCAGCAGCGTTTGGGGGGCGAACCAGCCCCAGCATTTT.

This clone was seen a single time. J is TRBJ1-2 and V is TRBV6-2 or TRBV6-3; TRBD1 aligns across 7 bases. Germline-derived CDR1 and CDR2 are MNHEY and SVGEGT. J gave up 8 bases and V 1 base, and 7 bases lay outside the gene matches. CDR3 length: 14 residues. The CDR3 nucleotides read TGTGCCAGCAGTTACTGGGGACAGACCTCCGGCTACACCTTC. Its translation: CASSYWGQTSGYTF.

In this sample, this clone turned up once. The chain has TRBV9 and TRBJ1-1; D unclear. CDR1 is SGDLS, CDR2 YYNGEE, per germline. Trimming cost V 0 bases and J 0 bases, with 6 bases left between them. The CDR3 is 14 residues long. CDR3 coding DNA: TGTGCCAGCAGCGTAGGGAGTTTGAACACTGAAGCTTTCTTT. It is translated as CASSVGSLNTEAFF.

The gene calls are TRBV27 and TRBJ2-7; TRBD1 agrees at 8 bases. This CDR3 region has 17 residues. CDR1 and CDR2 (germline): MNHEY, SMNVEV (reference sequence). The junction had 12 bases not matched to a gene; V was cut back by 5 bases and J by 0 bases. The CDR3 loop is CASSPSGQGLSSYEQYF. In nucleotides, the CDR3 is TGTGCCAGCAGTCCTTCAGGACAGGGTCTAAGCTCCTACGAGCAGTACTTC.

This clone was picked up one time. The rearrangement joins TRBV30 to TRBJ1-6; 7 bases match TRBD1. CDR1 is GTSNPN and CDR2 is SVGIG in the germline V gene (reference sequence). The CDR3 sequence is 14 residues long. Germline trimming cut 5 bases from V and 9 bases from J; bases unmatched to any gene: 10. The DNA of the CDR3 is TGTGCCTGGGGGGAGACAGGGCGCGGTTCACCCCTCCACTTT. Protein: CAWGETGRGSPLHF.

The rearrangement joins TRBV7-2 to TRBJ1-5, with D unresolved. Germline V CDR1 and CDR2: SGHTA, FQGNSA. Trimming pared 1 base from V and 0 bases from J, leaving 10 bases between. The CDR3 sequence is 16 residues long. The chain's CDR3 is CASSLDPGDSNQPQHF. DNA of the CDR3: TGTGCCAGCAGCTTAGACCCGGGAGATAGCAATCAGCCCCAGCATTTT.

The J gene is TRBJ2-5, the V gene TRBV12-5; TRBD1 agrees at 8 bases. Germline V CDR1 and CDR2: LGHNT, FRNRAP. V trimming: 6 bases; J trimming: 2 bases; junction bases outside the gene matches: 2. This CDR3 spans 13 amino acids. The CDR3 protein is CASGTGVQETQYF. The CDR3 DNA follows: TGTGCTAGTGGGACAGGGGTACAAGAGACCCAGTACTTC.

This clone was detected only a few times. The chain is built from TRBV30 and TRBJ1-4; TRBD1 aligns across 8 bases. The CDR3 consists of 13 residues. Germline V lookup: CDR1 GTSNPN, CDR2 SVGIG (reference sequence). J was trimmed by 7 bases and V by 6 bases; bases with no gene match: 7. The CDR3 DNA sequence: TGTGCCTGTAACAGGGGGGGAGGTGAAAAACTGTTTTTT. Protein sequence: CACNRGGGEKLFF.

The chain has TRBV18 and TRBJ1-1; 9 bases match TRBD1. The CDR3 contains 15 residues. Trimming removed 6 bases from V and 3 bases from J; junction bases left unmatched: 8. In germline, CDR1 is KGHSH, CDR2 LQKENI. This CDR3 reads CASSRTGGEDTEAFF. CDR3 in DNA: TGTGCCAGCTCCCGCACAGGGGGCGAGGACACTGAAGCTTTCTTT.

The table lists this clone with a count of one. The chain joins TRBV10-3 to TRBJ1-1; unclear D gene. This CDR3 is built from 13 residues. The germline V gene encodes CDR1 ENHRY and CDR2 SYGVKD. Trimming pared 0 bases from V and 4 bases from J, leaving 6 bases between. CDR3 amino acids: CAISESVGTEAFF. Here the CDR3 DNA reads TGTGCCATCAGTGAGTCGGTTGGCACTGAAGCTTTCTTT.

The chain recombines TRBV30 with TRBJ1-5, with D tentatively TRBD1 (6 bases). V lost 3 bases and J lost 6, with 18 bases in between. The CDR3 has 15 residues. CDR1 is GTSNPN, CDR2 SVGIG, per germline (reference sequence). In nucleotides, the CDR3 is TGTGCCTGGAGCTCCGGGGGGGGCTCAGGTCAGCCCCAGCATTTT. The encoded protein is CAWSSGGGSGQPQHF.

J is TRBJ2-1 and V is TRBV5-1; D remains ambiguous. The germline CDR1 and CDR2 sequences are SGHRS and YFSETQ. V gave up 4 bases and J gave up 0 bases, with 11 bases separating them. CDR3 length: 15 amino acids. The CDR3, as DNA: TGCGCCAGCAGCCTGACCGAGAGCTCCTACAATGAGCAGTTCTTC. It encodes CASSLTESSYNEQFF.

This chain joins TRBV7-8 and TRBJ2-5, with 9 bases identical to TRBD1. Germline CDR1 reads SGHVS; CDR2 reads FQNEAQ. The V and J ends lost 4 bases and 7 bases, in that order; junction bases with no gene match: 7. This CDR3 is 14 amino acids long. CDR3 residues: CASSSQGALGTQYF. CDR3 nucleotides: TGTGCCAGCAGCTCACAGGGGGCGCTGGGGACCCAGTACTTC.

The rearrangement links TRBV19 to TRBJ1-1, with D tentatively TRBD1 (5 bases). This CDR3 is 13 amino acids long. With 8 bases removed from V and 1 base from J, the gap between germline ends came to 11 bases. The germline V gene has CDR1 LNHDA and CDR2 SQIVND (reference sequence). CDR3 protein: CASAGTANTEAFF. In DNA, the CDR3 is TGTGCCAGTGCCGGGACGGCGAACACTGAAGCTTTCTTT.

On this clone itself: An end of the junction does not agree with germline; a read error may underlie this. The genes are TRBV6-2 or TRBV6-3 and TRBJ1-2, with D possibly TRBD1 on 5 matching bases. The CDR3 runs 17 residues. Germline loops: CDR1 MNHEY, CDR2 SVGEGT. CDR3 protein: CASSLLPQRGVVYGCTF. The CDR3 DNA is TGTGCCAGCAGTTTGTTGCCCCAACGGGGGGTCGTCTATGGCTGCACCTTC.

This chain uses TRBV5-1 with TRBJ2-3; D might be TRBD2 (6 bases). Germline CDR1 is SGHRS and CDR2 is YFSETQ. The CDR3 is 16 amino acids. V was trimmed by 4 bases and J by 5 bases, leaving 20 bases between them. The DNA for the CDR3 is TGCGCCAGCAGCCCCCTTGGTATGGGGGGTGGAGATACGCAGTATTTT. This codes for CASSPLGMGGGDTQYF.

This clone has only one observation. This chain links TRBV28 with TRBJ1-6; no firm D call. This CDR3 has 14 amino acids. CDR1 and CDR2 (germline): MDHEN, SYDVKM. V shed 6 bases and J shed 6 bases, with 12 bases lying between them. The CDR3: CASSPPLTNSPLHF. For the CDR3, the DNA is TGTGCCAGCAGCCCCCCCCTGACTAATTCACCCCTCCACTTT.

This chain uses TRBV7-9 with TRBJ1-2; D is undetermined. V was clipped by 3 bases and J by 1 base, with 15 bases between them. The CDR3 is 16 amino acids. From germline, CDR1 is SEHNR and CDR2 FQNEAQ (reference sequence). As DNA, the CDR3 is TGTGCCAGCAGCTTTGGTCGCCGGGAGTATAACTATGGCTACACCTTC. Translating it yields CASSFGRREYNYGYTF.

The chain has TRBV7-8 and TRBJ2-3; the match to TRBD2 covers 14 bases. V trimming: 1 base; J trimming: 2 bases; junction bases outside the gene matches: 5. The CDR3 runs to 18 residues. In germline, CDR1 is SGHVS, CDR2 FQNEAQ. CDR3 residues: CASSLGGLAGDLTDTQYF. The CDR3 DNA follows: TGTGCCAGCAGCTTAGGGGGACTAGCGGGGGACCTCACAGATACGCAGTATTTT.

This clone is a singleton in its sample. This chain connects TRBV2 to TRBJ2-3, with TRBD1 as a possible D gene (6 bases). Looked up from germline, CDR1 is SNHLY and CDR2 is FYNNEI. The V and J ends lost 2 bases and 2 bases respectively, with 11 bases between them. The CDR3 is 15 residues long. CDR3 region: CASSEQGRYTDTQYF. The CDR3 bases are TGTGCCAGCAGTGAACAGGGGCGATACACAGATACGCAGTATTTT.

The chain links TRBV20-1 to TRBJ1-1; D is ambiguous. Germline CDR1 reads DFQATT; CDR2 reads SNEGSKA (reference sequence). CDR3 length equals 11 residues. Trimming stripped 5 bases from V and 2 bases from J, with 6 bases between. The CDR3 loop reads CSAPGNTEAFF. CDR3 coding DNA: TGCAGTGCTCCGGGAAACACTGAAGCTTTCTTT.

The chain joins TRBV20-1 to TRBJ1-1, with D possibly matching TRBD1 (5 bases). CDR3 length equals 14 residues. The germline V gene encodes CDR1 DFQATT and CDR2 SNEGSKA (reference sequence). V lost 3 bases, J lost 11 bases, and 22 bases lay in between. The CDR3 loop reads CSASPGTEWGSAFF. CDR3 nucleotide sequence: TGCAGTGCTAGTCCCGGGACCGAGTGGGGGTCGGCTTTCTTT.

CDR3 DNA sequence: TGTGCCAGCAGCCCTCCCTCCTACGAGCAGTACTTC. As protein: CASSPPSYEQYF. The chain uses TRBV6-2 or TRBV6-3 and TRBJ2-7; no definite D call. V was pared by 6 bases and J by 0 bases, with 6 bases between. Germline loops: CDR1 MNHEY, CDR2 SVGEGT. The CDR3 length is 12 residues.

In this sample, this clone turned up once. The chain employs TRBV3-1 (or the pseudogene TRBV3-2) and TRBJ1-1; TRBD1 is a possible D gene (6 bases). The CDR3 spans 15 residues. Germline CDR1 LGHDT, CDR2 YNNKEL (reference sequence). Deletions cut 4 bases from V and 4 bases from J, with 16 bases between. CDR3 coding DNA: TGTGCCAGCAGCCCGTCGGCCAGGGGAAGCACTGAAGCTTTCTTT. Translated, it gives CASSPSARGSTEAFF.

This clone appeared a few times. The CDR3 DNA reads as TGTGCCACCAGTGATAGGGCAGGCGGGCATCAGCCCCAGCATTTT. Protein sequence: CATSDRAGGHQPQHF. The gene calls are TRBV24-1 and TRBJ1-5; no clear D. From germline, CDR1 is KGHDR and CDR2 SFDVKD. V lost 3 bases and J lost 5, with 13 bases in between. This CDR3 has 15 amino acids.